The 20 T cell receptor beta chains given below trace back to one sample, sequenced in a study. Via MiXCR, TCRdb re-called the 5' RACE reads, giving one row per CDR3 protein. The sample has around 9,100 distinct CDR3 sequences, 60% seen once. The sample was tumor-infiltrating memory CD4+ T cells sorted from the breast tumor. Sample subset: memory CD4+ T cells, CD4+CD45RO+CD25-. These receptor sequences come from a female donor with breast cancer.

The rearrangement uses TRBV20-1 and TRBJ2-3, with D possibly TRBD1 on 5 matching bases. The germline V gene encodes CDR1 DFQATT and CDR2 SNEGSKA (reference sequence). V was clipped by 5 bases and J by 5 bases, with 17 bases between them. The CDR3 consists of 14 residues. In nucleotides, the CDR3 is TGCAGTGCTCGGATCGGACACGGAGTAGATACGCAGTATTTT. Protein product: CSARIGHGVDTQYF.

This chain uses TRBV6-5 with TRBJ1-1; a weak D match, TRBD1 (5 bases). Germline-derived CDR1 and CDR2 are MNHEY and SVGAGI. There are 15 residues in the CDR3. V was pared by 0 bases and J by 0 bases, with 8 bases between. The CDR3 bases are TGTGCCAGCAGTTACTCGGCAGGGCTGAACACTGAAGCTTTCTTT. It codes for CASSYSAGLNTEAFF.

The gene calls are TRBV27 and TRBJ1-1; D remains ambiguous. The germline V and J ends were trimmed by 4 bases and 1 base, with 10 bases remaining between them. The CDR3 has 14 residues. The germline CDR1 and CDR2 sequences are MNHEY and SMNVEV (reference sequence). The chain's CDR3 is CASSSRIKNTEAFF. The CDR3 DNA reads as TGTGCCAGCAGTTCAAGGATAAAGAACACTGAAGCTTTCTTT.

This chain uses TRBV5-1 with TRBJ1-2; D not certain. V lost 1 base to trimming and J lost 2 bases, with 6 bases between them. Germline V gene lookup returns CDR1 SGHRS and CDR2 YFSETQ. The CDR3 extends over 13 amino acids. In nucleotides, the CDR3 is TGCGCCAGCAGCTTGACAGTGAACTATGGCTACACCTTC. Its translation is CASSLTVNYGYTF. Looking up the rest from reference TRBV5-1 and TRBJ1-2 gives the full variable domain: KAGVTQTPRYLIKTRGQQVTLSCSPISGHRSVSWYQQTPGQGLQFLFEYFSETQRNKGNFPGRFSGRQFSNSRSEMNVSTLELGDSALYLCASSLTVNYGYTFGSGTRLTVV.

This clonotype has only one observation. This chain joins TRBV20-1 and TRBJ2-1; no clear D gene. The CDR3 covers 14 residues. The ends were cut back, 8 bases at V and 0 bases at J, with 14 bases in the middle. CDR1 DFQATT and CDR2 SNEGSKA come from the germline V gene (reference sequence). The CDR3 loop reads CSPQAFSSYNEQFF. The CDR3 coding sequence is TGCAGTCCCCAAGCCTTCAGCTCCTACAATGAGCAGTTCTTC.

The table lists this clonotype with a few counts. V and J are TRBV10-3 and TRBJ2-7, with 7 bases identical to TRBD1. V lost 6 bases to trimming and J lost 2 bases; unmatched junction nucleotides: 4. The CDR3 covers 13 residues. In germline, CDR1 is ENHRY, CDR2 SYGVKD. The CDR3 DNA reads as TGTGCCATCAGGAGACAGGGCCCCTACGAGCAGTACTTC. This gives the protein CAIRRQGPYEQYF.

This clonotype was observed once. The chain carries TRBV20-1 and TRBJ2-7, with TRBD1 as a possible D gene (5 bases). This CDR3 comprises 12 residues. CDR1 DFQATT and CDR2 SNEGSKA come from the germline V gene (reference sequence). V was clipped by 4 bases and J by 3 bases, with 10 bases between them. For the CDR3, the DNA is TGCAGTGCTAAAAGGGGCAACTACGAGCAGTACTTC. Protein: CSAKRGNYEQYF.

This clonotype was detected only once. This likely comes from a read error, as the CDR3 has no conserved phenylalanine or tryptophan at its end. The CDR3 DNA reads as TGTGCCAGCAGTTTTGGTCAGGGTGGAGACACTGAAGCTTTCATT. Its protein is CASSFGQGGDTEAFI. The rearrangement uses TRBV12-3 or TRBV12-4 and TRBJ1-1; tentative D call: TRBD1 (5 bases). V was shortened by 3 bases and J by 3 bases, with 14 bases between the two germline ends. The CDR3 is 15 residues long.

The CDR3 DNA reads as TGCAGTGCTCCCCGTGGGCTGGGGAGCTCCTACGAGCAGTACTTC. Its translation is CSAPRGLGSSYEQYF. This chain links TRBV20-1 with TRBJ2-7; weak D call: TRBD2 (5 bases). Germline V gene data show CDR1 as DFQATT and CDR2 as SNEGSKA (reference sequence). With 5 bases removed from V and 0 bases from J, the gap between germline ends came to 17 bases. This CDR3 spans 15 amino acids.

This sequence joins TRBV5-1 and TRBJ2-1; 8 nucleotides align to TRBD2. CDR1 SGHRS and CDR2 YFSETQ come from the germline V gene. CDR3 length: 14 amino acids. The ends lost 1 base at V and 10 bases at J; junction bases unmatched: 7. The CDR3 nucleotides read TGCGCCAGCAGCTTGAGTGGGACGGGGGGGGAGCAGTTCTTC. This translates into CASSLSGTGGEQFF.

This clonotype turned up a few times. The rearrangement links TRBV20-1 to TRBJ1-5; perhaps TRBD1 as D (5 bases). The CDR3 loop spans 16 amino acids. CDR1 is DFQATT, CDR2 SNEGSKA, per germline (reference sequence). Trimming left V 4 bases short and J 2 bases short, with 18 bases between. The CDR3 DNA sequence: TGCAGTGCTACCGGCACGGGACGGGGGGGCAATCAGCCCCAGCATTTT. It encodes CSATGTGRGGNQPQHF.

The chain recombines TRBV6-2 or TRBV6-3 with TRBJ1-5, with 8 bases fitting TRBD1. Germline values: CDR1 MNHEY, CDR2 SVGEGT. V lost 5 bases to trimming and J lost 3 bases; unmatched junction nucleotides: 6. CDR3 length equals 15 residues. The CDR3 is CASSPGGHPNQPQHF. The CDR3 nucleotides read TGTGCCAGCAGTCCAGGGGGCCATCCCAATCAGCCCCAGCATTTT.

The rearrangement links TRBV5-1 to TRBJ1-1; the D is unclear. Germline V gene lookup returns CDR1 SGHRS and CDR2 YFSETQ. The CDR3 spans 13 residues. V lost 4 bases to trimming and J lost 5 bases, with 12 bases between them. The CDR3 reads CASSSGPRTEAFF. The CDR3 bases are TGCGCCAGCAGCAGTGGACCGAGGACTGAAGCTTTCTTT.

This clonotype was seen once. J is TRBJ1-2 and V is TRBV7-2; a possible D gene is TRBD1 (5 bases). The V gene lost 5 bases and the J gene lost 5 bases, with 15 bases spanning the gap. Germline CDR1 and CDR2: SGHTA and FQGNSA. The CDR3 extends over 14 amino acids. CDR3 protein: CASSARGVGYGYTF. CDR3 DNA: TGTGCCAGCAGCGCACGAGGGGTGGGGTATGGCTACACCTTC. The whole variable domain, filled in from reference TRBV7-2 and TRBJ1-2, reads GAGVSQSPSNKVTEKGKDVELRCDPISGHTALYWYRQSLGQGLEFLIYFQGNSAPDKSGLPSDRFSAERTGGSVSTLTIQRTQQEDSAVYLCASSARGVGYGYTFGSGTRLTVV.

The chain combines TRBV30 with TRBJ2-1; tentative D call: TRBD2 (6 bases). The CDR3 totals 14 residues. V lost 4 bases and J 4 bases, leaving 14 bases between the germline ends. Germline V gene sequence: CDR1 GTSNPN, CDR2 SVGIG (reference sequence). The DNA of the CDR3 is TGTGCCTGGAAGGCGGGATCGGGATACAATGAGCAGTTCTTC. This sequence encodes CAWKAGSGYNEQFF.

The CDR3 DNA reads TGTGCCAGTATTGGTACAGGGGGGAACACTGAAGCTTTCTTT. Encoded protein: CASIGTGGNTEAFF. The chain is built from TRBV19 and TRBJ1-1; the match to TRBD1 covers 8 bases. V gave up 7 bases and J gave up 1 base; unmatched junction bases: 5. Germline CDR1 LNHDA, CDR2 SQIVND (reference sequence). The CDR3 sequence is 14 residues long.

The V gene is TRBV6-6, the J gene TRBJ1-1; 9 nucleotides match TRBD1. With 6 bases clipped from V and 5 bases from J, the junction kept 4 bases outside the gene matches. The CDR3 has 13 amino acids. CDR1 MNHNY and CDR2 SVGAGI come from the germline V gene (reference sequence). CDR3 DNA sequence: TGTGCCAGCAGCCGGACAGGGGAGACTGAAGCTTTCTTT. It encodes CASSRTGETEAFF.

The CDR3 bases are TGCGCCAGCAGCCGATTTGGCAGGGGAAACTATGGCTACACCTTC. Its protein product is CASSRFGRGNYGYTF. This chain links TRBV4-1 with TRBJ1-2; maybe TRBD1 (6 bases). Trimming took off 4 bases at V and 2 bases at J, with 14 bases between the two ends. Germline V CDR1 and CDR2: MGHRA, YSYEKL. The CDR3 is 15 amino acids.

Regarding this clonotype: Compared with germline, one end of the junction differs, possibly owing to a read error. The CDR3: CASSHFQGQGADGYTF. As DNA, the CDR3 is TGTGCCAGCAGCCATTTCCAGGGACAGGGGGCTGATGGCTACACCTTC. The V call is TRBV4-1, the J call TRBJ1-2; 12 nucleotides line up with TRBD1. Germline-derived CDR1 and CDR2 are MGHRA and YSYEKL. The CDR3 spans 16 residues.

The chain links TRBV5-1 to TRBJ1-1; TRBD1 matches 7 bases. Germline-derived CDR1 and CDR2 are SGHRS and YFSETQ. V shed 3 bases and J 1 base; nucleotides not matched to a gene: 6. CDR3 length: 15 amino acids. This CDR3 reads CASSWETGRNTEAFF. CDR3 nucleotides: TGCGCCAGCAGCTGGGAGACAGGGCGGAACACTGAAGCTTTCTTT.